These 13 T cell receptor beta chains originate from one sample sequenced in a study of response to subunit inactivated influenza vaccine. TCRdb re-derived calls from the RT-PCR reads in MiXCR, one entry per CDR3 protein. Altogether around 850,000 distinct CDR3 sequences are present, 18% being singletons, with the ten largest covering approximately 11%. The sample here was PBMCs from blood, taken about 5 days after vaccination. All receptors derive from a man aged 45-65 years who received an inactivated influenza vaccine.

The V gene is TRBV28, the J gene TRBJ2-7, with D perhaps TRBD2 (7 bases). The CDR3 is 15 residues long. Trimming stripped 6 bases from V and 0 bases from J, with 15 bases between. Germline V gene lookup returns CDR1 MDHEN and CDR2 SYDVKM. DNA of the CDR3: TGTGCCAGCAGGGGGGCGGCTAGCGGCTCCTACGAGCAGTACTTC. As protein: CASRGAASGSYEQYF.

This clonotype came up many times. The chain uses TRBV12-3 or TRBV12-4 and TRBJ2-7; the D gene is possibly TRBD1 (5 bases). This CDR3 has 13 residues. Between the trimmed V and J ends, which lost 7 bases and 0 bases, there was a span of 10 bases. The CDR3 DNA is TGTGCCAGCAAGCCGACAGACTCCTACGAGCAGTACTTC. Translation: CASKPTDSYEQYF.

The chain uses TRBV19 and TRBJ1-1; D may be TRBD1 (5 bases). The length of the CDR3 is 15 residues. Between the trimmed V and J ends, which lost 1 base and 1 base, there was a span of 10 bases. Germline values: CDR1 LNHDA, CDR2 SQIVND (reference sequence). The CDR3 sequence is CASSIGGDWNTEAFF. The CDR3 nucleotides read TGTGCCAGTAGTATAGGGGGCGACTGGAACACTGAAGCTTTCTTT.

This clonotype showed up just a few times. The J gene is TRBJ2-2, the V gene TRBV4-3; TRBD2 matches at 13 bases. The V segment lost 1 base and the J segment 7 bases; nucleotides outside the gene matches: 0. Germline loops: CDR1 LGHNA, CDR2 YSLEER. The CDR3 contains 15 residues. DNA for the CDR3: TGCGCCAGCAGCCAAGGACTAGCGGGAGGCGGGGAGCTGTTTTTT. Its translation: CASSQGLAGGGELFF.

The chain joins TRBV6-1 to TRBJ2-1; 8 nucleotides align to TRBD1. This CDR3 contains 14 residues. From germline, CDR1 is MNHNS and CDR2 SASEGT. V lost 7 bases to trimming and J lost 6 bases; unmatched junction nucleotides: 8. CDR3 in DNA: TGTGCCAGCACCCTGACTGACAGGGGCAATGAGCAGTTCTTC. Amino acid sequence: CASTLTDRGNEQFF.

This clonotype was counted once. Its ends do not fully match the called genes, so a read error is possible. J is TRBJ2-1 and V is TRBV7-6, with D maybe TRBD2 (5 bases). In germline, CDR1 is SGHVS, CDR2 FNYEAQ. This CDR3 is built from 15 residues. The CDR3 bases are TGTGCCAGCAGCCCGATGGGGAGCTCCCACAATGAGCAGTTCTTC. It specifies CASSPMGSSHNEQFF.

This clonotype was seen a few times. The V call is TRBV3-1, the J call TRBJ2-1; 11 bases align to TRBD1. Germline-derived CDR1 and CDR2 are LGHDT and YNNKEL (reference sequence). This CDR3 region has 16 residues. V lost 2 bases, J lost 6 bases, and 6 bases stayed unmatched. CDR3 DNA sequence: TGTGCCAGCAGCCAACTGGACAGGGGGCAGGGCAATGAGCAGTTCTTC. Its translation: CASSQLDRGQGNEQFF.

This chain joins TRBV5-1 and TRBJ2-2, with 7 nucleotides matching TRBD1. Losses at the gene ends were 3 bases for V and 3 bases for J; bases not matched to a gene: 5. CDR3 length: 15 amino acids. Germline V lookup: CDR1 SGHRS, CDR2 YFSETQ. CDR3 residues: CASSSDRAYTGELFF. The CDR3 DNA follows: TGCGCCAGCAGCTCCGACAGGGCATACACCGGGGAGCTGTTTTTT.

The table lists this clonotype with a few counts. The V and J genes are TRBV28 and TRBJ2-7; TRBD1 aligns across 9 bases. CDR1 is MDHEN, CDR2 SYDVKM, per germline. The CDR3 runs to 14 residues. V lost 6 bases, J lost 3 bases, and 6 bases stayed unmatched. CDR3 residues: CASRSYRGLYEQYF. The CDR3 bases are TGTGCCAGCAGATCCTACAGGGGGCTCTACGAGCAGTACTTC.

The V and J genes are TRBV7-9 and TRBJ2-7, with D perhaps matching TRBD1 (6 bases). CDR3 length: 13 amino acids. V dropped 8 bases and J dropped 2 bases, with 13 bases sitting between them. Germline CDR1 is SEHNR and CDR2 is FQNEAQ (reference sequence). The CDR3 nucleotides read TGTGCCAGCCAGGGCCGGGACACCTACGAGCAGTACTTC. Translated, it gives CASQGRDTYEQYF. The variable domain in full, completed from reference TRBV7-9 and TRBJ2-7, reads DTGVSQNPRHKITKRGQNVTFRCDPISEHNRLYWYRQTLGQGPEFLTYFQNEAQLEKSRLLSDRFSAERPKGSFSTLEIQRTEQGDSAMYLCASQGRDTYEQYFGPGTRLTVT.

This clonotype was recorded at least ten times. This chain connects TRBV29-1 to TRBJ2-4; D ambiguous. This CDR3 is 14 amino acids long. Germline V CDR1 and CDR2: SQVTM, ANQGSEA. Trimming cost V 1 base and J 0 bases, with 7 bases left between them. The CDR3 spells CSVEAPLAKNIQYF. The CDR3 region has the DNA TGCAGCGTTGAAGCTCCACTAGCCAAAAACATTCAGTACTTC.

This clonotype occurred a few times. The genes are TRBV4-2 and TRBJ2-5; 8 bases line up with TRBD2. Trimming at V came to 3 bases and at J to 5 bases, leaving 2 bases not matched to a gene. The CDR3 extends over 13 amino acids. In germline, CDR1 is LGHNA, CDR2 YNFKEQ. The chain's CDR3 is CASSQRGVETQYF. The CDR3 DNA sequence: TGTGCCAGCAGCCAGCGGGGGGTGGAGACCCAGTACTTC.

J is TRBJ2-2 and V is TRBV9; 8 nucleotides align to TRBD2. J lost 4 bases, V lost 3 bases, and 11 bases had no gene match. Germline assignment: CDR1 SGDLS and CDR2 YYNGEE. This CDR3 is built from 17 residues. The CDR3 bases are TGTGCCAGCAGCGCCAGGCCGGGGGGGGAAACCACCGGGGAGCTGTTTTTT. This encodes CASSARPGGETTGELFF.